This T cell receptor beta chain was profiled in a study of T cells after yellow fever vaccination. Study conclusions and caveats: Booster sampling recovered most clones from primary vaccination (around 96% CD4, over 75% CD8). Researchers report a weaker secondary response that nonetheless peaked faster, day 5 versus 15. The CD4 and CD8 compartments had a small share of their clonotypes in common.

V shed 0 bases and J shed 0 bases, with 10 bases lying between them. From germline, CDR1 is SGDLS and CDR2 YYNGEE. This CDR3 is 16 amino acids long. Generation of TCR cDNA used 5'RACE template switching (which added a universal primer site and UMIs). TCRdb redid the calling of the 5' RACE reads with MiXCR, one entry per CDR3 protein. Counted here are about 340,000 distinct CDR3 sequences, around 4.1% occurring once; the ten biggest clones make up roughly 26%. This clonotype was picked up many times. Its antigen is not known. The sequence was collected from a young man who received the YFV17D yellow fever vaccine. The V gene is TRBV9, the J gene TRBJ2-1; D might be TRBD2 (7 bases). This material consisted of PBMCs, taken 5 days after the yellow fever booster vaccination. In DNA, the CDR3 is TGTGCCAGCAGCGTAGTTAGGGGGGGCTCCTACAATGAGCAGTTCTTC. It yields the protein CASSVVRGGSYNEQFF.